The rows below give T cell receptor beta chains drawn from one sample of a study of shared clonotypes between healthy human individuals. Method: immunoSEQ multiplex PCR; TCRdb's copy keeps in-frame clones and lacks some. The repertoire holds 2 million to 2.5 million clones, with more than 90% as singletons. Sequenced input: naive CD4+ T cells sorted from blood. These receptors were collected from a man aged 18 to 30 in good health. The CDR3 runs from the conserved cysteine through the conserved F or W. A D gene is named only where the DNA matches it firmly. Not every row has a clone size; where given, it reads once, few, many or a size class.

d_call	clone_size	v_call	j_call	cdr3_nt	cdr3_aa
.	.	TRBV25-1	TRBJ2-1	TGTGCCAGCAGTGAATCCGAGCGGGCCGGAGGAAATGAGCAGTTCTTC	CASSESERAGGNEQFF
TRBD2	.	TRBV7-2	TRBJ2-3	TGTGCCAGCAGCTTCCTAGCGGGGGGGCTAACAGATACGCAGTATTTT	CASSFLAGGLTDTQYF
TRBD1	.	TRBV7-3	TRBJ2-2	TGTGCCAGCAGCTCAGGACAGGGTGCCGGGGAGCTGTTTTTT	CASSSGQGAGELFF
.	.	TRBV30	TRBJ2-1	TGTGCCTGGAGTGCGGATTTGGATGAGCAGTTCTTC	CAWSADLDEQFF
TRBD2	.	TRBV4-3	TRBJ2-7	TGCGCCAGCAGCCAAGATCTCCCAACTAGCGGAATCACCTACGAGCAGTACTTC	CASSQDLPTSGITYEQYF
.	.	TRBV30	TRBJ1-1	TGTGCCTGGAGCCGAAGAGGGATGAACACTGAAGCTTTCTTT	CAWSRRGMNTEAFF
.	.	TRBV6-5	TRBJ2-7	TGTGCCAGCAGTTACTGGGCTAGCTCCTCCTACGAGCAGTACTTC	CASSYWASSSYEQYF
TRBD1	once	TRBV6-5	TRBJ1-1	TGTGCCAGCAGGTCAACAGGGGGAAATGAAGCTTTCTTT	CASRSTGGNEAFF
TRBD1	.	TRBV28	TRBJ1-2	TGTGCCAGCAGTTTGGACAGGGGTTATGGCTACACCTTC	CASSLDRGYGYTF
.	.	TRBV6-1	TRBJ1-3	TGTGCCAGCATTATCGACGGCAACTCTGGAAACACCATATATTTT	CASIIDGNSGNTIYF
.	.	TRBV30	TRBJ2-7	TGTGCCTGGAGTGTAACCTACGAGCAGTACTTC	CAWSVTYEQYF
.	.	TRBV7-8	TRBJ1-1	TGTGCCAGCAGCCGACCGAACACTGAAGCTTTCTTT	CASSRPNTEAFF
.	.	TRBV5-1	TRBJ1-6	TGCGCCAGCAGCTTGGGGGGATCGGCGGTCGATAATTCACCCCTCCACTTT	CASSLGGSAVDNSPLHF
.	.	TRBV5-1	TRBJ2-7	TGCGCCAGCAGCCCGGGGGCTTACGAGCAGTACTTC	CASSPGAYEQYF
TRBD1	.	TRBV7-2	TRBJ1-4	TGTGCCAGCGGCAGACAGGGTTCGGGTGAAAAACTGTTTTTT	CASGRQGSGEKLFF
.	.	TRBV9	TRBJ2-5	TGTGCCAGCAGCGTGGGCGGGGGCGAGGAGACCCAGTACTTC	CASSVGGGEETQYF
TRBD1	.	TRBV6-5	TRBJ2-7	TGTGCCAGCAGCCGGACAGGTGGGTTGCACGAGCAGTACTTC	CASSRTGGLHEQYF
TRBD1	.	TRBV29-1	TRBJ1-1	TGCAGCGTCGAGATACAGGGGTACACTGAAGCTTTCTTT	CSVEIQGYTEAFF
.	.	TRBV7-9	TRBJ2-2	TGTGCCAGCAGCTACGGGACCCTGAACACCGGGGAGCTGTTTTTT	CASSYGTLNTGELFF
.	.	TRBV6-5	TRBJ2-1	TGTGCCAGCAGCCTTAGGGGGAATGAGCAGTTCTTC	CASSLRGNEQFF
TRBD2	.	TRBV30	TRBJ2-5	TGTGCCTGGAGTGGGGGACTAGCGGGAGTCGCAGAGACCCAGTACTTC	CAWSGGLAGVAETQYF
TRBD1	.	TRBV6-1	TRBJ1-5	TGTGCCAGCAGTGGGGGACCGGGACAGAATTTCAATCAGCCCCAGCATTTT	CASSGGPGQNFNQPQHF
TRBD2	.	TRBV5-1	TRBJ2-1	TGCGCCAGCAGCGCATCCGTATTGCGGGGGGCCCCTTCGTACAATGAGCAGTTCTTC	CASSASVLRGAPSYNEQFF
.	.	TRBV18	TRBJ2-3	TGTGCCAGCTCACCGTACACGACAGCCTTCACAGATACGCAGTATTTT	CASSPYTTAFTDTQYF
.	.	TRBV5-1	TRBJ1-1	TGCGCCAGCAGCCTGGGACTCGGGGACACTGAAGCTTTCTTT	CASSLGLGDTEAFF
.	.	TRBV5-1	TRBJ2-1	TGCGCCAGCAGCTCCGGGGGCACCCCTACCTACAATGAGCAGTTCTTC	CASSSGGTPTYNEQFF
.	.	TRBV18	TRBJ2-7	TGTGCCAGCTCACGGGCGGCAGCCTCCTACGAGCAGTACTTC	CASSRAAASYEQYF
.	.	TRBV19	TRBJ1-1	TGTGCCAGTAGTATGAGAGGGAGCACTGAAGCTTTCTTT	CASSMRGSTEAFF
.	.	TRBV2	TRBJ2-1	TGTGCCAGCAGTGAAAGGCCAGAGGACAATGAGCAGTTCTTC	CASSERPEDNEQFF
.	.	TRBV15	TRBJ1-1	TGTGCCACCAGCAGAGAACAGGGCTGGAGCACTGAAGCTTTCTTT	CATSREQGWSTEAFF
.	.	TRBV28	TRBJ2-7	TGTGCCAGCAGTTTATGGGAGGACAGCTCCTACGAGCAGTACTTC	CASSLWEDSSYEQYF
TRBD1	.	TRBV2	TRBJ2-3	TGTGCCAGCTCGGGACAGGGCACAGATACGCAGTATTTT	CASSGQGTDTQYF
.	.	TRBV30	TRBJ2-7	TGTGCCTGGAGTGGGGGCAGGGGTGAGCAGTACTTC	CAWSGGRGEQYF
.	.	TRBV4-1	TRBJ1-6	TGCGCCAGCAGCCAAGATAGGTGGTCACCCCTCCACTTT	CASSQDRWSPLHF
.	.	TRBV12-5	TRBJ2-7	TGTGCTAGTGGTTTGGTTGGAGTAGCCCACGAGCAGTACTTC	CASGLVGVAHEQYF
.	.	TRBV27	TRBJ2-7	TGTGCCACTATTCACCGGGACCAAACCTACGAGCAGTACTTC	CATIHRDQTYEQYF
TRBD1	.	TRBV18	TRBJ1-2	TGTGCCAGCTCACCACAAGGGACAGGGGGCGTTGGCTACACCTTC	CASSPQGTGGVGYTF
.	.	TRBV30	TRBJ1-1	TGTGCCTGGAGTGCTTCCCGAGGCACTGAAGCTTTCTTT	CAWSASRGTEAFF